Detailed here is one T cell receptor (beta chain). The read gets to within 3 residues of the CDR3 end, and the germline J gene fills in the rest. This sample was included in a study of T cells in women clearing cervical HPV infection. At the level of the study: Controls were women whose single incident HPV16 infection cleared within 12 months without precancer or cancer. Controls gave blood once infection was undetectable; cases at lesion identification. HLA type stays a possible confounder, typing being limited.

TCRdb keeps only in-frame clones here, not all; method: immunoSEQ multiplex PCR. The sample holds 44,000 or so clones. V lost 6 bases and J 1 base, leaving 6 bases between the germline ends. There are 12 residues in the CDR3. Germline values: CDR1 MDHEN, CDR2 SYDVKM. The clonotype comes from a woman aged 18 to 75 with a cervical HPV16 infection that either progressed to CIN3+ or cleared (not recorded which). The sample was blood buffy coat. V and J are TRBV28 and TRBJ1-1; no clear D. CDR3 sequence reads: CASRRGNTEAFF. CDR3 bases read: TGTGCCAGCAGACGAGGGAACACTGAA.